This TCR beta chain was sequenced in a study of type 1 regulatory T cells. Study at large: An in vitro protocol generated T-allo10, a Tr1-enriched, alloantigen-specific CD4 T cell product.

Germline CDR1 SGHRS, CDR2 YFSETQ. V was pared by 4 bases and J by 2 bases, with 12 bases between. The CDR3 runs 14 residues. This clonotype was counted at least ten times. Its antigen is currently unknown. One entry per CDR3 protein results from TCRdb running MiXCR on the reads. The data hold just over 14,000 distinct CDR3 sequences, with roughly 15% observed a single time. The specimen sequenced was cultured T cells, either the whole culture or a sorted T cell fraction (not recorded which). The clonotype originates from a human donor in good health. The chain joins TRBV5-1 to TRBJ1-2, with D uncertain. DNA of the CDR3: TGCGCCAGCAGCGGATGGACGGACAACTATGGCTACACCTTC. Its protein is CASSGWTDNYGYTF.